A selection of T cell receptor beta chains follows, all from one sample in a study of STAT5B mutations in CD4+ large granular lymphocyte leukemia. TCRdb keeps only in-frame clones here, not all; method: immunoSEQ multiplex PCR. The sample records more than 30,000 clones, over 65% being singletons. Material for sequencing was CD4+ T cells from blood buffy coats. The receptor source for this set is a human donor in good health. Both conserved end residues are part of each CDR3. The D gene is left open where the match is weak. Clone size is shown for a subset of rows, as once, few, many or a class of expanded clone.

>-|TRBV5-1|15|TRBJ1-2|few
TGCGCCAGCAAGGATCCCTCTACTCGGGACTATGGCTACACCTTC
CASKDPSTRDYGYTF
>TRBD1|TRBV5-1|15|TRBJ1-3|-
TGCGCCAGCAGCTTAAATCAGGGGGCTGGAAACACCATATATTTT
CASSLNQGAGNTIYF
>-|TRBV7-6|12|TRBJ2-1|-
TGTGCCAGCAGCTCGAACTTTGTTGAGCAGTTCTTC
CASSSNFVEQFF
>-|TRBV7-9|15|TRBJ2-1|-
TGTGCCAGCAGCTTAGCCACTACTGGAGGCAATGAGCAGTTCTTC
CASSLATTGGNEQFF
>-|TRBV5-1|13|TRBJ2-5|-
TGCGCCAGCAGCTTGGACAGGCCCTGGACCCAGTACTTC
CASSLDRPWTQYF
>-|TRBV5-1|16|TRBJ1-1|-
TGCGCCAGCAGCGCGACAGGAGCCATCCAGTACACTGAAGCTTTCTTT
CASSATGAIQYTEAFF
>-|TRBV5-1|15|TRBJ1-4|-
TGCGCCAGCAGCTTAGGTCAGGGAGGGAATGAAAAACTGTTTTTT
CASSLGQGGNEKLFF
>TRBD1|TRBV6-5|13|TRBJ2-3|-
TGTGCCAGCAGACGACAGGGCGCAGAGACGCAGTATTTT
CASRRQGAETQYF
>-|TRBV7-2|13|TRBJ2-1|-
TGTGCCAGCAGGAAAGGGGACTACAATGAGCAGTTCTTC
CASRKGDYNEQFF
>TRBD1|TRBV10-3|16|TRBJ1-1|few
TGTGCCATCAGTGAGTTAAGGGGGCCCGGTCTCCCCGAAGCTTTCTTT
CAISELRGPGLPEAFF
>TRBD2|TRBV5-5|17|TRBJ2-3|-
TGTGCCAGCAGCGGAGGGCGCGGGACTATAAGCACAGATACGCAGTATTTT
CASSGGRGTISTDTQYF
>-|TRBV5-6|14|TRBJ2-7|-
TGTGCCAGCAGCTTGGATGTGCAGCACTACGAGCAGTACTTC
CASSLDVQHYEQYF
>TRBD2|TRBV5-1|15|TRBJ2-3|-
TGCGCCAGCAGCTTGGAGGGGACTAACGTAGATACGCAGTATTTT
CASSLEGTNVDTQYF
>-|TRBV21-1|12|TRBJ2-7|-
TGTGCCAGCAGCAAAGACGTCTACGAGCAGTACTTC
CASSKDVYEQYF
>TRBD1|TRBV5-4|14|TRBJ1-2|-
TGTGCCAGCAGCTTCGGACAGGGTGCATATGGCTACACCTTC
CASSFGQGAYGYTF
>TRBD2|TRBV5-5|16|TRBJ2-3|-
TGTGCCAGCAGCTTGATACTAGCGGGAAGCACAGATACGCAGTATTTT
CASSLILAGSTDTQYF
>TRBD1|TRBV4-2|15|TRBJ1-2|few
TGTGCCAGCAGCCGAAGGACAGGGGAGACCTATGGCTACACCTTC
CASSRRTGETYGYTF
>-|TRBV29-1|16|TRBJ1-1|-
TGCAGCGTTGAAGGGGACGACGGGGGGGGCCCCACTGAAGCTTTCTTT
CSVEGDDGGGPTEAFF
>-|TRBV7-2|14|TRBJ2-1|-
TGTGCCAGCAGCTTGGACAGTACCTACAATGAGCAGTTCTTC
CASSLDSTYNEQFF
>TRBD1|TRBV29-1|13|TRBJ1-5|-
TGCAGCGCCGTCACAGGGGGCAATCAGCCCCAGCATTTT
CSAVTGGNQPQHF
>-|TRBV7-9|13|TRBJ2-2|-
TGTGCCAGCAGCACCAGGGTCCCCGGGGAGCTGTTTTTT
CASSTRVPGELFF
>TRBD1|TRBV6-1|14|TRBJ1-6|-
TGTGCCAGCAAAACCGACAGGGGTTCTTCACCCCTCCACTTT
CASKTDRGSSPLHF
>-|TRBV2|14|TRBJ2-7|few
TGTGCCAGCAGGCGGGCAGGAAGCTCCTACGAGCAGTACTTC
CASRRAGSSYEQYF
>-|TRBV5-4|12|TRBJ1-1|few
TGTGCCAGCAGCTCCCATACAGATGAAGCTTTCTTT
CASSSHTDEAFF